This record covers a single T cell receptor (beta chain). As yet, its antigen is unknown. This entry belongs to a study of T cell responses to AZD1222 COVID-19 vaccine. Study-level results: Sampling that yielded the repertoires occurred only after the peak T cell response.

Repertoires were generated with immunoSEQ multiplex PCR, while TCRdb's copy carries only in-frame clones and drops some. The sample includes fewer than 65,000 clones, around 83% of them seen just once. The CDR3 has 14 amino acids. Germline CDR1 is KGHSH and CDR2 is LQKENI. V was cut by 2 bases and J by 2 bases, with 10 bases left in between. This receptor was identified in an adult in good health. The genes are TRBV18 and TRBJ2-7; no clear D gene. The starting material was peripheral blood, obtained on day 0 of AZD1222 vaccination. The CDR3 loop is CASSPKEGPYEQYF. CDR3 nucleotides: TGTGCCAGCTCACCAAAGGAAGGGCCCTACGAGCAGTACTTC.